These 18 T cell receptor beta chains were sequenced from one sample in a study of low-dose radiotherapy and immunotherapy resistance in tumors. Priming of first-strand cDNA relied on TRAV- and TRBV-specific primers (covering alpha and beta chains). With a constant-region primer and a V-primer adapter, TCRs were subjected to around 20 PCR cycles of amplification. TCRdb recomputed calls from the reads with MiXCR, one row per CDR3 protein. This table has 100,000 or so distinct CDR3 sequences, about 20% appearing once. Regarding time point: after trial treatment. Treatment: LDRT plus nivolumab, ipilimumab, low-dose cyclophosphamide and aspirin (RACIN trial). Sequencing was performed on PBMCs, taken after low-dose radiotherapy plus immunotherapy. The receptor set was obtained from a male donor with prostate cancer.

This clonotype came up many times. One end of the junction does not line up with germline, which may come from a read error. The CDR3 coding sequence is TGTGCTAGCAGCCCCCTTCGGAGGGTAAACTATGGCTACACCTTC. Amino acids: CASSPLRRVNYGYTF. The genes are TRBV7-7 and TRBJ1-2; D uncertain. Per the germline V gene, CDR1 is SSHAT and CDR2 is FNYEAQ (reference sequence). CDR3 length: 15 amino acids.

There are many counts of this clonotype. The chain recombines TRBV14 with TRBJ2-2; D may be TRBD2 (5 bases). The V gene lost 2 bases and the J gene lost 1 base, with 8 bases spanning the gap. The CDR3 length is 15 residues. Germline CDR1 reads SGHDN; CDR2 reads FVKESK. The CDR3 sequence is CASSQRTQNTGELFF. The CDR3 DNA reads TGTGCCAGCAGCCAACGGACTCAGAACACCGGGGAGCTGTTTTTT.

Ten or more counts support this clonotype. V is TRBV2 and J is TRBJ2-3, with 10 bases identical to TRBD2. With V trimmed by 5 bases and J by 6 bases, 8 bases remained unmatched. The CDR3 spans 15 residues. CDR1 is SNHLY and CDR2 is FYNNEI in the germline V gene. The CDR3 here is CASSLSGGARDTQYF. The DNA for the CDR3 is TGTGCCAGCAGTTTAAGCGGGGGGGCCCGTGATACGCAGTATTTT.

In this sample, this clonotype turned up many times. The chain carries TRBV18 and TRBJ2-2; maybe TRBD1 (6 bases). Trimming removed 4 bases at V and 4 bases at J, with 16 bases between. Germline CDR1 is KGHSH and CDR2 is LQKENI. The CDR3 runs 16 residues. For the CDR3, the DNA is TGTGCCAGCTCACTAATCCCAGGGGACGGCACCGGGGAGCTGTTTTTT. Amino acid sequence: CASSLIPGDGTGELFF.

This clonotype showed up many times. The rearrangement uses TRBV4-1 and TRBJ1-2; D gene uncertain. Germline lookup yields CDR1 MGHRA and CDR2 YSYEKL. Trimming left V 0 bases short and J 2 bases short, with 7 bases between. This CDR3 spans 14 amino acids. The CDR3 protein is CASSQDHSNYGYTF. CDR3 sequence (DNA): TGCGCCAGCAGCCAAGATCACAGCAACTATGGCTACACCTTC.

This clonotype was seen just once. The V and J genes are TRBV18 and TRBJ1-1, with D possibly matching TRBD1 (6 bases). Germline V gene sequence: CDR1 KGHSH, CDR2 LQKENI. The CDR3 totals 14 residues. The ends were cut back, 5 bases at V and 8 bases at J, with 18 bases in the middle. The CDR3 coding sequence is TGTGCCAGCTCATTGGGGACACCAAGCGTGGAAGCTTTCTTT. Protein: CASSLGTPSVEAFF. Filled out from reference TRBV18 and TRBJ1-1, the complete variable domain reads NAGVMQNPRHLVRRRGQEARLRCSPMKGHSHVYWYRQLPEEGLKFMVYLQKENIIDESGMPKERFSAEFPKEGPSILRIQQVVRGDSAAYFCASSLGTPSVEAFFGQGTRLTVV.

This clonotype has at least ten counts. The chain is built from TRBV24-1 and TRBJ2-7; either TRBD1 or TRBD2 may fit D (7 bases each). This CDR3 has 15 amino acids. Germline values: CDR1 KGHDR, CDR2 SFDVKD. The V end was cut by 3 bases, the J end by 2 bases, with 13 bases between. In DNA form, the CDR3 reads TGTGCCACCAGTGATAGGACTAGGGGGCCCTACGAGCAGTACTTC. It is translated as CATSDRTRGPYEQYF.

The chain combines TRBV5-1 with TRBJ2-2, with D perhaps assigned TRBD1 or TRBD2 (5 bases each). This CDR3 is built from 13 residues. V was trimmed by 6 bases and J by 7 bases, leaving 13 bases between them. CDR1 is SGHRS, CDR2 YFSETQ, per germline. CDR3: CASTQGVSGELFF. Written as DNA, the CDR3 is TGCGCCAGCACTCAGGGAGTCAGCGGGGAGCTGTTTTTT. The full variable domain, with the rest looked up from reference TRBV5-1 and TRBJ2-2, is KAGVTQTPRYLIKTRGQQVTLSCSPISGHRSVSWYQQTPGQGLQFLFEYFSETQRNKGNFPGRFSGRQFSNSRSEMNVSTLELGDSALYLCASTQGVSGELFFGEGSRLTVL.

This clonotype came up many times. The V and J genes are TRBV18 and TRBJ1-1, with 12 nucleotides matching TRBD1. V shed 5 bases, J shed 5 bases, and the junction held 6 bases outside the gene matches. The germline CDR1 and CDR2 sequences are KGHSH and LQKENI. The CDR3 has 15 residues. The CDR3 loop reads CASSSGQGATTEAFF. The CDR3 DNA is TGTGCCAGCTCATCGGGACAGGGGGCGACTACTGAAGCTTTCTTT.

V is TRBV7-2 and J is TRBJ1-3; no firm D call. The V end was cut by 5 bases, the J end by 0 bases, with 8 bases between. CDR3 length: 14 residues. Germline V gene sequence: CDR1 SGHTA, CDR2 FQGNSA. The CDR3 sequence is CASSLRNSGNTIYF. For the CDR3, the DNA is TGTGCCAGCAGCCTCCGGAACTCTGGAAACACCATATATTTT. The full variable domain, its missing parts supplied by reference TRBV7-2 and TRBJ1-3, is GAGVSQSPSNKVTEKGKDVELRCDPISGHTALYWYRQSLGQGLEFLIYFQGNSAPDKSGLPSDRFSAERTGGSVSTLTIQRTQQEDSAVYLCASSLRNSGNTIYFGEGSWLTVV.

This clonotype was found many times. V and J are TRBV20-1 and TRBJ1-4, with a possible D match to TRBD1 (6 bases). Per germline, CDR1 DFQATT and CDR2 SNEGSKA (reference sequence). The CDR3 covers 13 residues. V gave up 6 bases and J gave up 5 bases, with 13 bases separating them. The CDR3 region is CSAPSGTNEKLFF. CDR3 DNA sequence: TGCAGTGCCCCCTCCGGGACAAATGAAAAACTGTTTTTT.

There are many counts of this clonotype. This chain links TRBV3-1 with TRBJ2-1, with 7 bases aligning to TRBD1. CDR1 and CDR2 (germline): LGHDT, YNNKEL (reference sequence). The CDR3 contains 15 residues. V trimming: 3 bases; J trimming: 2 bases; junction bases outside the gene matches: 4. The CDR3 is CASSQGQWAYNEQFF. In DNA form, the CDR3 reads TGTGCCAGCAGCCAGGGACAGTGGGCCTACAATGAGCAGTTCTTC.

This clonotype showed up many times. The chain uses TRBV11-2 and TRBJ2-7; D not certain. V dropped 1 base and J dropped 0 bases, with 10 bases sitting between them. The CDR3 loop spans 15 amino acids. Germline CDR1 SGHAT, CDR2 FQNNGV. The CDR3 DNA reads TGTGCCAGCAGCTTAGGTCCGGGCCTCTCCTACGAGCAGTACTTC. Amino acids: CASSLGPGLSYEQYF.

The rearrangement links TRBV6-6 to TRBJ2-3, with D possibly matching TRBD2 (5 bases). Trimming pared 7 bases from V and 6 bases from J, leaving 8 bases between. CDR1 MNHNY and CDR2 SVGAGI come from the germline V gene (reference sequence). CDR3 length: 11 amino acids. Here the CDR3 DNA reads TGTGCCAGCACCGCTAGCGATACGCAGTATTTT. Amino acids: CASTASDTQYF.

The gene calls are TRBV11-2 and TRBJ1-6, with a possible D match to TRBD1 (6 bases). Germline V lookup: CDR1 SGHAT, CDR2 FQNNGV. The CDR3 has 15 residues. Trimming took 1 base from V and 10 from J, leaving 14 bases between them. CDR3 in amino acids: CASSLGQGFRSPLHF. CDR3 bases: TGTGCCAGCAGCTTAGGGCAGGGGTTTCGGTCACCCCTCCACTTT. Full variable domain (remainder filled in from reference TRBV11-2 and TRBJ1-6): EAGVAQSPRYKIIEKRQSVAFWCNPISGHATLYWYQQILGQGPKLLIQFQNNGVVDDSQLPKDRFSAERLKGVDSTLKIQPAKLEDSAVYLCASSLGQGFRSPLHFGNGTRLTVT.

This clonotype has ten or more counts. V gene TRBV15 combines with J gene TRBJ1-2; tentatively, D is TRBD1 (6 bases). This CDR3 is 11 amino acids long. The ends were cut back, 3 bases at V and 13 bases at J, with 12 bases in the middle. Germline CDR1 and CDR2: LNHNV and YYDKDF (reference sequence). The CDR3 loop is CATSSGGPPTF. The CDR3 DNA follows: TGTGCCACCAGCAGTGGGGGCCCACCCACCTTC.

The chain has TRBV14 and TRBJ2-4, with D perhaps TRBD1 or TRBD2 (5 bases each). CDR1 and CDR2 (germline): SGHDN, FVKESK. V gave up 1 base and J gave up 7 bases, with 8 bases separating them. CDR3 length: 13 residues. The CDR3 DNA reads TGTGCCAGCAGCCAAGCCTGGGGGAACATTCAGTACTTC. Its protein is CASSQAWGNIQYF.

This rearrangement joins TRBV28 to TRBJ1-2; no clear D gene. The CDR3 consists of 14 residues. V was trimmed by 6 bases and J by 8 bases, leaving 19 bases between them. Germline V lookup: CDR1 MDHEN, CDR2 SYDVKM. This CDR3 reads CASRRPKGHDGYTF. The CDR3 DNA reads as TGTGCCAGCAGAAGGCCCAAAGGGCATGACGGCTACACCTTC.